This entry lists 30 T cell receptor beta chains sequenced from one sample in a study of identical twins. One entry per CDR3 protein, called by TCRdb with MiXCR from the 5' RACE reads. Of roughly 1.6 million distinct CDR3 sequences listed, around 29% are singletons. The sequencing sample was made of cord blood. Every receptor here comes from a newborn girl in good health.

In this sample, this clonotype turned up a few times. This rearrangement joins TRBV4-2 to TRBJ2-2; possibly TRBD2 for D (5 bases). V lost 3 bases and J 0 bases, leaving 8 bases between the germline ends. The germline V gene has CDR1 LGHNA and CDR2 YNFKEQ. This CDR3 is built from 15 residues. The CDR3 here is CASSQDGTNTGELFF. For the CDR3, the DNA is TGTGCCAGCAGCCAGGACGGGACGAACACCGGGGAGCTGTTTTTT.

The J gene is TRBJ2-1, the V gene TRBV10-3; 11 bases match TRBD2. CDR3 length equals 18 residues. From germline, CDR1 is ENHRY and CDR2 SYGVKD. The V and J ends lost 7 bases and 0 bases, in that order; junction bases with no gene match: 11. The CDR3 DNA follows: TGTGCCATCACCGAGGGGGCTAGCGGGGGGAGCTCCTACAATGAGCAGTTCTTC. Translating it yields CAITEGASGGSSYNEQFF.

The V and J genes are TRBV6-6 and TRBJ2-1; D not certain. CDR3 length: 12 amino acids. Germline V gene lookup returns CDR1 MNHNY and CDR2 SVGAGI (reference sequence). Trimming removed 6 bases at V and 10 bases at J, with 13 bases between. CDR3 amino acids: CASRLNTYEQFF. The DNA of the CDR3 is TGTGCCAGCAGACTGAACACCTACGAGCAGTTCTTC.

V is TRBV20-1 and J is TRBJ1-1; D unclear. V was clipped by 0 bases and J by 3 bases, with 14 bases between them. This CDR3 comprises 15 residues. Germline CDR1 is DFQATT and CDR2 is SNEGSKA (reference sequence). CDR3 protein: CSARDRGRIYTEAFF. The CDR3 region has the DNA TGCAGTGCTAGAGATCGCGGCAGGATTTACACTGAAGCTTTCTTT.

The chain recombines TRBV5-1 with TRBJ2-7; D not certain. V was cut by 7 bases and J by 3 bases, with 11 bases left in between. The CDR3 covers 12 residues. Germline loops: CDR1 SGHRS, CDR2 YFSETQ. CDR3 DNA: TGCGCCAGCTCTACCGTAGGCTACGAGCAGTACTTC. This translates into CASSTVGYEQYF.

This clonotype was seen a handful of times. This rearrangement joins TRBV6-6 to TRBJ1-5, with D tentatively TRBD1 (5 bases). CDR3 length equals 16 residues. The V gene lost 0 bases and the J gene lost 0 bases, with 9 bases spanning the gap. Germline V gene lookup returns CDR1 MNHNY and CDR2 SVGAGI (reference sequence). The CDR3 loop reads CASSYSSQGSNQPQHF. Here the CDR3 DNA reads TGTGCCAGCAGTTACTCGAGCCAGGGTAGCAATCAGCCCCAGCATTTT.

This clonotype has ten or more counts. CDR3 DNA sequence: TGCAGTGCTCGACGACTAGCGAGTGAGACCCAGTACTTC. Translated, it gives CSARRLASETQYF. The rearrangement joins TRBV20-1 to TRBJ2-5, with 8 positions matching TRBD2. From germline, CDR1 is DFQATT and CDR2 SNEGSKA (reference sequence). J was trimmed by 5 bases and V by 5 bases; bases with no gene match: 7. This CDR3 has 13 amino acids.

Only a few counts were recorded for this clonotype. The rearrangement joins TRBV7-9 to TRBJ2-5, with TRBD1 matching 8 bases. The DNA matches TRBJ2-7 better at its end, which makes the J call doubtful. CDR3 length equals 15 residues. Germline V lookup: CDR1 SEHNR, CDR2 FQNEAQ (reference sequence). The CDR3 sequence: CASSLAGDRWREQYF. Written as DNA, the CDR3 is TGTGCCAGCAGCTTAGCCGGGGACAGGTGGCGCGAGCAGTACTTC.

The rearrangement links TRBV10-3 to TRBJ2-4; 9 nucleotides match TRBD2. The J call is doubtful: the DNA matches TRBJ2-7 better. Germline assignment: CDR1 ENHRY and CDR2 SYGVKD. CDR3 length equals 17 residues. The CDR3 region is CAISDHRTSVSSYEQYF. The CDR3 nucleotides read TGTGCCATCAGTGATCATCGGACTAGCGTTAGCTCCTACGAGCAGTACTTC.

In its sample, this clonotype was seen a few times. The chain has TRBV6-1 and TRBJ2-5, with D hard to call. The CDR3 sequence is 13 residues long. Trimming cost V 1 base and J 3 bases, with 6 bases left between them. Germline assignment: CDR1 MNHNS and CDR2 SASEGT. The CDR3 DNA sequence: TGTGCCAGCAGTGAAGGACGTGAAGAGACCCAGTACTTC. It yields the protein CASSEGREETQYF.

This rearrangement joins TRBV25-1 to TRBJ1-5, with D tentatively TRBD1 (6 bases). This CDR3 contains 14 residues. The germline V and J ends were trimmed by 4 bases and 6 bases, with 13 bases remaining between them. The V gene's germline CDR1 is MGHDK and CDR2 SYGVNS. In DNA form, the CDR3 reads TGTGCCAGCAGTGGGACAGAAGGGGGTCAGCCCCAGCATTTT. The encoded protein is CASSGTEGGQPQHF.

This sequence joins TRBV13 and TRBJ2-3, with 7 nucleotides matching TRBD1. The germline gives CDR1 PRHDT, CDR2 FYEKMQ (reference sequence). After removal of 4 bases from V and 8 bases from J, the junction contained 6 bases not matched to a gene. The CDR3 loop spans 13 amino acids. CDR3 region: CASSWVGQVTQYF. CDR3 nucleotides: TGTGCCAGCAGCTGGGTTGGACAGGTTACGCAGTATTTT.

This chain joins TRBV28 and TRBJ2-1, with D possibly being TRBD2 (6 bases). The closer fit of TRBJ2-7 to the DNA end suggests the J call may be wrong. Germline CDR1 is MDHEN and CDR2 is SYDVKM. This CDR3 is 16 amino acids long. The chain's CDR3 is CASSSPGDKGYNEQYF. Here the CDR3 DNA reads TGTGCCAGCAGTTCCCCGGGAGACAAGGGGTACAATGAGCAGTACTTC.

The chain is built from TRBV12-3 or TRBV12-4 and TRBJ1-2; 10 bases align to TRBD1. This CDR3 region has 17 residues. The V and J ends lost 6 bases and 1 base, in that order; junction bases with no gene match: 11. This CDR3 reads CASSPGTGVALNYGYTF. The CDR3 DNA reads as TGTGCCAGCAGCCCCGGGACAGGGGTCGCCCTTAACTATGGCTACACCTTC.

The chain employs TRBV5-1 and TRBJ2-7; D might be TRBD1 or TRBD2, each matching 5 bases. The germline V gene encodes CDR1 SGHRS and CDR2 YFSETQ. Trimming took 0 bases from V and 5 from J, leaving 9 bases between them. The CDR3 totals 13 residues. The CDR3 DNA sequence: TGCGCCAGCAGCTTGGGTGGGACCGACGAGCAGTACTTC. Protein sequence: CASSLGGTDEQYF.

V and J are TRBV6-5 and TRBJ1-6, with no clear D. This CDR3 spans 14 amino acids. Per the germline V gene, CDR1 is MNHEY and CDR2 is SVGAGI. V gave up 0 bases and J gave up 5 bases, with 5 bases separating them. The CDR3 protein is CASSYSLDNSPLHF. CDR3 coding DNA: TGTGCCAGCAGTTACTCGTTGGATAATTCACCCCTCCACTTT.

This clonotype came up a few times. This sequence joins TRBV10-3 and TRBJ2-7, with 11 bases lining up with TRBD1. Per the germline V gene, CDR1 is ENHRY and CDR2 is SYGVKD. V lost 5 bases, J lost 0 bases, and 3 bases stayed unmatched. The CDR3 consists of 15 residues. CDR3: CAISPGTGGSYEQYF. In DNA form, the CDR3 reads TGTGCCATCAGTCCCGGGACAGGGGGCTCCTACGAGCAGTACTTC.

This clonotype has only a few counts. The chain recombines TRBV25-1 with TRBJ2-5; possible D gene TRBD2, 7 bases. The germline CDR1 and CDR2 sequences are MGHDK and SYGVNS. The germline V and J ends were trimmed by 6 bases and 4 bases, with 9 bases remaining between them. The CDR3 contains 12 residues. For the CDR3, the DNA is TGTGCCAGCAGAGGGGGGGTAGAGACCCAGTACTTC. Its protein is CASRGGVETQYF.

The chain combines TRBV21-1 with TRBJ2-3; the table's D call, TRBD2, was not checked against the DNA. TRBV21-1 is noted as a pseudogene. This CDR3 spans 19 amino acids. In nucleotides, the CDR3 is TGTGCCAGCAGCAAATGGGGTGGGCTAGCGGGAGAAGGCACAGATACGCAGTATTTT. Protein: CASSKWGGLAGEGTDTQYF.

This clonotype was seen a few times. V is TRBV28 and J is TRBJ2-5; D gene unclear. This CDR3 has 14 residues. Germline CDR1 MDHEN, CDR2 SYDVKM. V gave up 5 bases and J gave up 5 bases, with 15 bases separating them. This CDR3 reads CASSPRRVWETQYF. The CDR3 region has the DNA TGTGCCAGCAGTCCTCGCCGGGTCTGGGAGACCCAGTACTTC.

There are a few counts of this clonotype. The chain carries TRBV20-1 and TRBJ1-2; 7 bases agree with TRBD1. Germline CDR1 reads DFQATT; CDR2 reads SNEGSKA (reference sequence). Losses at the gene ends were 3 bases for V and 2 bases for J; bases not matched to a gene: 9. This CDR3 region has 15 residues. The CDR3 bases are TGCAGTGCTAGGGCCGGGACAGATGTCAACTATGGCTACACCTTC. It codes for CSARAGTDVNYGYTF.

In its sample, this clonotype was seen a few times. The chain couples TRBV6-2 or TRBV6-3 to TRBJ2-7; D may be TRBD1 or TRBD2 (5 bases each). V shed 7 bases and J shed 2 bases, with 18 bases lying between them. Germline V lookup: CDR1 MNHEY, CDR2 SVGEGT. The CDR3 extends over 15 amino acids. The CDR3 DNA reads TGTGCCAGCACCCCCATGATGGGGGATCCCTACGAGCAGTACTTC. It is translated as CASTPMMGDPYEQYF.

This clonotype was found a few times. The V call is TRBV14, the J call TRBJ1-1, with TRBD1 matching 8 bases. The germline gives CDR1 SGHDN, CDR2 FVKESK. J gave up 0 bases and V 0 bases, and 3 bases lay outside the gene matches. The CDR3 has 16 amino acids. CDR3 nucleotide sequence: TGTGCCAGCAGCCAAGACTGGGGACAGGTGAACACTGAAGCTTTCTTT. This gives the protein CASSQDWGQVNTEAFF.

The chain is built from TRBV27 and TRBJ1-2; TRBD1 matches at 9 bases. Losses at the gene ends were 3 bases for V and 4 bases for J; bases not matched to a gene: 6. The CDR3 spans 15 residues. The germline V gene encodes CDR1 MNHEY and CDR2 SMNVEV (reference sequence). The CDR3 nucleotides are TGTGCCAGCAGTTTCCCTGACAGGGGGGGCTATGGCTACACCTTC. Translated, it gives CASSFPDRGGYGYTF.

The CDR3 loop is CASSFQTTVTQYF. CDR3 coding DNA: TGTGCCAGCAGCTTTCAAACTACGGTTACGCAGTATTTT. This chain uses TRBV5-6 with TRBJ2-3, with D uncertain. V lost 2 bases to trimming and J lost 8 bases, with 12 bases between them. The CDR3 is 13 amino acids. Per the germline V gene, CDR1 is SGHDT and CDR2 is YYEEEE. Full variable domain (outside the CDR3, taken from reference TRBV5-6 and TRBJ2-3): DAGVTQSPTHLIKTRGQQVTLRCSPKSGHDTVSWYQQALGQGPQFIFQYYEEEERQRGNFPDRFSGHQFPNYSSELNVNALLLGDSALYLCASSFQTTVTQYFGPGTRLTVL.

This clonotype was seen more than once but under ten times. The chain recombines TRBV9 with TRBJ2-5; D possibly corresponds to TRBD1 (5 bases). V gave up 0 bases and J gave up 1 base, with 10 bases separating them. Germline CDR1 reads SGDLS; CDR2 reads YYNGEE. This CDR3 has 15 residues. The CDR3 DNA sequence: TGTGCCAGCAGCGTAGGACAGTGGGTCCAAGAGACCCAGTACTTC. Protein product: CASSVGQWVQETQYF. The entire variable domain, with the rest obtained from reference TRBV9 and TRBJ2-5, is as follows: DSGVTQTPKHLITATGQRVTLRCSPRSGDLSVYWYQQSLDQGLQFLIQYYNGEERAKGNILERFSAQQFPDLHSELNLSSLELGDSALYFCASSVGQWVQETQYFGPGTRLLVL.

The gene calls are TRBV24-1 and TRBJ2-5; D may be TRBD1 (6 bases). CDR3 length: 16 residues. Germline values: CDR1 KGHDR, CDR2 SFDVKD. V gave up 4 bases and J gave up 1 base, with 15 bases separating them. The CDR3 sequence is CATSDPPGTLQETQYF. In nucleotides, the CDR3 is TGTGCCACCAGTGACCCCCCCGGGACACTCCAAGAGACCCAGTACTTC.

The V call is TRBV6-6, the J call TRBJ2-7; TRBD2 is a possible D gene (6 bases). V lost 0 bases, J lost 0 bases, and 9 bases lay in between. The CDR3 consists of 15 residues. Germline CDR1 is MNHNY and CDR2 is SVGAGI (reference sequence). Here the CDR3 DNA reads TGTGCCAGCAGTTACTCGATGGGGGGCTCCTACGAGCAGTACTTC. Translated, it gives CASSYSMGGSYEQYF.

The chain combines TRBV6-1 with TRBJ2-7; unclear D gene. V was cut by 0 bases and J by 3 bases, with 12 bases left in between. CDR3 length: 15 amino acids. Germline lookup yields CDR1 MNHNS and CDR2 SASEGT. DNA for the CDR3: TGTGCCAGCAGTGAAGCGGCCCCCACTCTCTACGAGCAGTACTTC. This gives the protein CASSEAAPTLYEQYF.

The table lists this clonotype with a few counts. The chain has TRBV20-1 and TRBJ2-1; D might be TRBD1 (6 bases). Trimming stripped 5 bases from V and 4 bases from J, with 12 bases between. CDR1 and CDR2 (germline): DFQATT, SNEGSKA (reference sequence). This CDR3 contains 13 residues. In DNA, the CDR3 is TGCAGTGCTCCTGCCCAGGGGTACAATGAGCAGTTCTTC. It translates to CSAPAQGYNEQFF.